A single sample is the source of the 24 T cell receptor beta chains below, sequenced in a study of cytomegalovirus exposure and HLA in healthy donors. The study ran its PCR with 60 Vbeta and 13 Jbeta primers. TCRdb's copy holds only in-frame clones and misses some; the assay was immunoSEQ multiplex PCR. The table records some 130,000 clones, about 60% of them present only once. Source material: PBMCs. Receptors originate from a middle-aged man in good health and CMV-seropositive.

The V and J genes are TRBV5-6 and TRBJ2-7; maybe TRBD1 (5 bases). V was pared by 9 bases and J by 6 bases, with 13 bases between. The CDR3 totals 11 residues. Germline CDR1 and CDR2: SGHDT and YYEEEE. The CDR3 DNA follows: TGTGCCACCTCAGGGTCAGGCGAGCAGTACTTC. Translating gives CATSGSGEQYF.

DNA for the CDR3: TGCAGTACGACTAGCGGGCACGAGCAGTACTTC. This translates into CSTTSGHEQYF. The chain links TRBV20-1 to TRBJ2-7; TRBD2 matches at 10 bases. CDR3 length: 11 amino acids. Trimming at V came to 8 bases and at J to 5 bases, leaving 3 bases not matched to a gene. Germline CDR1 and CDR2: DFQATT and SNEGSKA (reference sequence).

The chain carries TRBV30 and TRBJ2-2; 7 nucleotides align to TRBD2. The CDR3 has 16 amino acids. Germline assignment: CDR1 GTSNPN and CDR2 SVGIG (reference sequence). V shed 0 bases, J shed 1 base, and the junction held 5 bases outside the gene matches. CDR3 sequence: CAWSVQGGGNTGELFF. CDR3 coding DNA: TGTGCCTGGAGTGTACAAGGCGGGGGGAACACCGGGGAGCTGTTTTTT.

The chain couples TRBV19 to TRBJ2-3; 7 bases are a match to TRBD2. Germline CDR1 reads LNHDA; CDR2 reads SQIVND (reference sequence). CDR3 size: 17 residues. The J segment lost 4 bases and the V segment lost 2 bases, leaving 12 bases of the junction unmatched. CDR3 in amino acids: CASSIIGGSGGADTQYF. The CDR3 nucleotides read TGTGCCAGTAGTATAATCGGCGGGAGCGGTGGGGCAGATACGCAGTATTTT.

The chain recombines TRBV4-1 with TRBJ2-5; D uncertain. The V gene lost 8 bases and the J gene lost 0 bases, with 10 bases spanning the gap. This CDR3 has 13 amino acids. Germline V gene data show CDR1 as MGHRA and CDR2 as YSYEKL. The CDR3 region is CASGDNYQETQYF. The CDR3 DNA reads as TGCGCCAGCGGCGACAATTACCAAGAGACCCAGTACTTC.

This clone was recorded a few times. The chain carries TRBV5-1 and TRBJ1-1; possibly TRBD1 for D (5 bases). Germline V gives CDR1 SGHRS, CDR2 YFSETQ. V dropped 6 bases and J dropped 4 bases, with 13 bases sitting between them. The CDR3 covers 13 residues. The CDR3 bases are TGCGCCAGCACGCGGGGGGTGAGCACTGAAGCTTTCTTT. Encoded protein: CASTRGVSTEAFF.

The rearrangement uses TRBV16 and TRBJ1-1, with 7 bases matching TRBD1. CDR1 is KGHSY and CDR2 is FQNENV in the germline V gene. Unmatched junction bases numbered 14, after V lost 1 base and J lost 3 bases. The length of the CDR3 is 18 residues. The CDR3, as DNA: TGTGCCAGCAGCCAATACGTCGCTTTAGGGCAGGGGGACACTGAAGCTTTCTTT. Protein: CASSQYVALGQGDTEAFF. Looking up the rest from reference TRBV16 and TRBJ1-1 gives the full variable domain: GEEVAQTPKHLVRGEGQKAKLYCAPIKGHSYVFWYQQVLKNEFKFLISFQNENVFDETGMPKERFSAKCLPNSPCSLEIQATKLEDSAVYFCASSQYVALGQGDTEAFFGQGTRLTVV.

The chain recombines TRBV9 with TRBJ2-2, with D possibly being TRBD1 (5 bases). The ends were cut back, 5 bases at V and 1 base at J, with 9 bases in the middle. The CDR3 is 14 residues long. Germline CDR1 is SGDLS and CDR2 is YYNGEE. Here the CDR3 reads CASRLQGNTGELFF. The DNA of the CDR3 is TGTGCCAGCAGACTCCAGGGGAACACCGGGGAGCTGTTTTTT.

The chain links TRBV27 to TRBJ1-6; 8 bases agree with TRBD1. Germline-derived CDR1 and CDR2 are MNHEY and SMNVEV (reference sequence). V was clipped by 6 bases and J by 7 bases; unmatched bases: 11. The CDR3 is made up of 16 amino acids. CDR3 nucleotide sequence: TGTGCCAGCAGACCATACATTGGACAGGGAAATTCACCCCTCCACTTT. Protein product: CASRPYIGQGNSPLHF.

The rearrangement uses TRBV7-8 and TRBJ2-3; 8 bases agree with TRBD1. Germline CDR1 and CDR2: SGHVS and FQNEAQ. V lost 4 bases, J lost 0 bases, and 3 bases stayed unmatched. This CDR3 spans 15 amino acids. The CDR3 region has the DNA TGTGCCAGCAGCTCCGACAGGGGTAGCACAGATACGCAGTATTTT. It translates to CASSSDRGSTDTQYF.

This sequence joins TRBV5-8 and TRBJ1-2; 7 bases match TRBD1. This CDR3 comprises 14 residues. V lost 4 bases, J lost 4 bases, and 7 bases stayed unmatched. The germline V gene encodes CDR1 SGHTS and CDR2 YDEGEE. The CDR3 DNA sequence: TGTGCCAGCAGCCCCCCGACAGGGCCCTATGGCTACACCTTC. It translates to CASSPPTGPYGYTF.

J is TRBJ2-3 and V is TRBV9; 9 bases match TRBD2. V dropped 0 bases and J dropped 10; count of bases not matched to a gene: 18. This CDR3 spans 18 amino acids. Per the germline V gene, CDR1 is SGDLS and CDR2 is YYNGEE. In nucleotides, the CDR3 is TGTGCCAGCAGCGTAGCCCCTCTTAGCGGGGGCTCCCCTGTATCGCAGTATTTT. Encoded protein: CASSVAPLSGGSPVSQYF.

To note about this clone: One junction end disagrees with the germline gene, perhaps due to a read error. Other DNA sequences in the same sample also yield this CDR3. CDR3 nucleotide sequence: TGCGCCAGCAGCGGCGACGTCTTGAACGCGGGGGGAGCCTACGAGCAGTACTTC. It yields the protein CASSGDVLNAGGAYEQYF. The rearrangement links TRBV7-9 to TRBJ2-7, with TRBD2 identical over 8 bases. The germline V gene has CDR1 SEHNR and CDR2 FQNEAQ (reference sequence). This CDR3 comprises 18 residues.

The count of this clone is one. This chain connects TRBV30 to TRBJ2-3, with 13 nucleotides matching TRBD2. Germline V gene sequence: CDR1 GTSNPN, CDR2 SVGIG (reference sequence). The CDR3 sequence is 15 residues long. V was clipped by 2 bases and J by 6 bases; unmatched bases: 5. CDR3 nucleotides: TGTGCCTGGAGTTCGGGACTAGCGGGACCCGATACGCAGTATTTT. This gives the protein CAWSSGLAGPDTQYF.

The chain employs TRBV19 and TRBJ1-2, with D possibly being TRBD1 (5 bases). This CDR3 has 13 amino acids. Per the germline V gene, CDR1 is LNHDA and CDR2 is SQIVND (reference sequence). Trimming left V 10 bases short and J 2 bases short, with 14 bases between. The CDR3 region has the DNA TGTGCCACCACCGCCCGGGGGAACTATGGCTACACCTTC. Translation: CATTARGNYGYTF. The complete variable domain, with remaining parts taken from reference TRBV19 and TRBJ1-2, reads DGGITQSPKYLFRKEGQNVTLSCEQNLNHDAMYWYRQDPGQGLRLIYYSQIVNDFQKGDIAEGYSVSREKKESFPLTVTSAQKNPTAFYLCATTARGNYGYTFGSGTRLTVV.

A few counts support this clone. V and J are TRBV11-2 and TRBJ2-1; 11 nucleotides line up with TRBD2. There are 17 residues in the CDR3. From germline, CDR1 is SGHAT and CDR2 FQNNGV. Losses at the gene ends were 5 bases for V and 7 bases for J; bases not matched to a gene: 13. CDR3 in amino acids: CASSPDILAGGGNEQFF. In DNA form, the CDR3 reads TGTGCCAGCAGCCCGGACATCCTAGCGGGAGGAGGGAATGAGCAGTTCTTC.

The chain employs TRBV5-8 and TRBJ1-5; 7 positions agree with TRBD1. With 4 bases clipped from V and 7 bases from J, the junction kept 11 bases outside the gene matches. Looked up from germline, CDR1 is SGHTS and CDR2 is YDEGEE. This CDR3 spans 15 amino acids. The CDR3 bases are TGTGCCAGCAGCACTTACAGACAGGGCGTACAGCCCCAGCATTTT. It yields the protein CASSTYRQGVQPQHF.

The CDR3 here is CASSWGRLADTQYF. The DNA of the CDR3 is TGTGCCAGCAGTTGGGGGAGGCTTGCAGATACGCAGTATTTT. J is TRBJ2-3 and V is TRBV6-6; possibly TRBD2 for D (6 bases). Germline assignment: CDR1 MNHNY and CDR2 SVGAGI (reference sequence). V was shortened by 4 bases and J by 4 bases, with 12 bases between the two germline ends. The length of the CDR3 is 14 residues.

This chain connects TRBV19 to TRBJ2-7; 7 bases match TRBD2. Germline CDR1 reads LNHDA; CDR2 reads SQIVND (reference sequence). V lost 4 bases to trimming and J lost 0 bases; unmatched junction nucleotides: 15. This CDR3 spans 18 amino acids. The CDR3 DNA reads TGTGCCAGTAGTACGACCCGAATCTGGCGGGGGAGCTCCTACGAGCAGTACTTC. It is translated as CASSTTRIWRGSSYEQYF.

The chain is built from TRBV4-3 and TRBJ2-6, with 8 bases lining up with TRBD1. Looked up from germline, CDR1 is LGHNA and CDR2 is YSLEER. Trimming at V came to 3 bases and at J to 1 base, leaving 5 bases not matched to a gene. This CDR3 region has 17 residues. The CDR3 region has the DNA TGCGCCAGCAGCCACGGACAGGGCAGGTCTGGGGCCAACGTCCTGACTTTC. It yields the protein CASSHGQGRSGANVLTF.

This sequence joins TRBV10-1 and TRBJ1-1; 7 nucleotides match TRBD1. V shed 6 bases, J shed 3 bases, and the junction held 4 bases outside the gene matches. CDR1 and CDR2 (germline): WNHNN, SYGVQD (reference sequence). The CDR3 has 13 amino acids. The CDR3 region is CASREDRDTEAFF. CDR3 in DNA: TGCGCCAGCAGAGAAGACAGGGACACTGAAGCTTTCTTT.

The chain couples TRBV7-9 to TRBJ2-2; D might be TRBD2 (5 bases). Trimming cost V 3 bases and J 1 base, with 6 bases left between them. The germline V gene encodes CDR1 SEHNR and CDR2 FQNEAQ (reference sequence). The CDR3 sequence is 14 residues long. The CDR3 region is CASSFAGNTGELFF. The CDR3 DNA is TGTGCCAGCAGCTTCGCGGGGAACACCGGGGAGCTGTTTTTT.

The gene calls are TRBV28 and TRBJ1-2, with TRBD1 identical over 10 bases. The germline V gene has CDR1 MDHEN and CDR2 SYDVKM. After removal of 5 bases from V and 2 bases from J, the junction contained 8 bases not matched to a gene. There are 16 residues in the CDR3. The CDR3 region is CASSITLTGGNYGYTF. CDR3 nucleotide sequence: TGTGCCAGCAGTATTACTTTGACAGGGGGCAACTATGGCTACACCTTC.

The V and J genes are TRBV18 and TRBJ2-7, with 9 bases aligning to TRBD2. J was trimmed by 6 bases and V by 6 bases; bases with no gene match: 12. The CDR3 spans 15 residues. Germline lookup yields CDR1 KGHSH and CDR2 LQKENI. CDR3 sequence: CASSPNPGLASEQYF. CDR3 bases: TGTGCCAGCTCTCCTAACCCGGGACTAGCTTCCGAGCAGTACTTC.